The source of this T cell receptor (beta chain) is a study of T cell responses to AZD1222 COVID-19 vaccine. Findings and caveats of the study: Unmutated variant regions are reportedly the target of nearly half of TCRs that are spike-specific. Dominant CD4 TCR responses targeted spike regions 160-218 and 743-854.

V was pared by 3 bases and J by 4 bases, with 15 bases between. Germline V gene sequence: CDR1 LNHNV, CDR2 YYDKDF (reference sequence). The CDR3 sequence is 15 residues long. As to this clone: Its antigen remains unidentified.

Method: immunoSEQ multiplex PCR; TCRdb's copy keeps in-frame clones and lacks some. The table records roughly 150,000 clones, around 89% of them present only once. Sample: peripheral blood, taken on day 0 of AZD1222 vaccination. V is TRBV15 and J is TRBJ2-5, with D tentatively TRBD1 (6 bases). This receptor was taken from an adult in good health. In nucleotides, the CDR3 is TGTGCCACCAGCAGGGATGGTTGGGGGCGAGAGACCCAGTACTTC. Translated: CATSRDGWGRETQYF.